These T cell receptor beta chains were read from a single sample in a study of post-analysis software for immune sequencing data. In TCRdb, the PCR reads were re-called with MiXCR into one record per CDR3 protein. The table has some 690,000 distinct CDR3 sequences, more than 50% seen once. Sequenced sample: blood. These receptor sequences come from a girl aged 2-10 years with multiple sclerosis. Both conserved end residues are part of each CDR3. For some rows the clone size is stated as once, few or many, or as a class when expanded; others skip it.

j_call clone_size v_call cdr3_aa
- few TRBV12-3/TRBV12-4 CASSFVRGLTLGTQYF
TRBJ2-1 - TRBV12-3/TRBV12-4 CASLGRNNVDNEQFF
TRBJ2-1 - TRBV12-3/TRBV12-4 CASSRTSDEQFF
- - TRBV20-1 CSAGGQLLYEQYF
TRBJ2-3 - TRBV12-3/TRBV12-4 CASSPGTGSRADSFTDTQYF
- - TRBV20-1 CSAGRTYEQYF
TRBJ2-5 - TRBV10-3 CAISERAIGETQYF
TRBJ1-1 few TRBV20-1 CSARDLPRIPAFF
TRBJ1-1 few TRBV29-1 CSVAQGRDTEAFF
TRBJ2-3 few TRBV10-2 CASSATSTDTQYF
- - TRBV7-8 CASSPTRSGMETQYF
TRBJ1-5 - TRBV7-2 CASSLTTDNQPQHF
TRBJ1-4 - TRBV15 CATSAGGYPEKLFF
TRBJ2-5 once TRBV20-1 CSARKAEPETQYF
TRBJ2-7 - TRBV6-5 CASSYSSGRRYYEQYF
TRBJ2-1 - TRBV7-2 CASSLTGTLLNNEQFF
TRBJ2-1 few TRBV7-3 CASSPLAGGHNEQFF
TRBJ2-7 - TRBV29-1 CSVEDRQRPYEQYF
TRBJ1-6 - TRBV11-2 CASRTIREGTDSPLHF
TRBJ1-2 few TRBV6-5 CASSYRSAIANYGYTF
TRBJ2-7 once TRBV15 CATSREVVYEQYF
TRBJ2-3 - TRBV4-2 CASSQLQQGHTDTQYF
TRBJ1-4 - TRBV6-6 CASTLGTGATNEKLFF
TRBJ2-5 - TRBV9 CASSVGVVGLAGEETQYF